This TCR beta chain was sequenced in a study of human T cells and chemical hapten exposure. Study outcomes and limitations: DPC sensitization produced no change in TCRs with frequency above 1 in 1000.

The library tagged each cDNA molecule with unique molecular identifiers. Original analysis: Sampled TCR counts reached a median of 95,638 per sample, with values ranging from roughly 20,000 to 700,000. TCRdb reprocessed the RACE reads via MiXCR and lists one record per CDR3 protein. TCRdb, not the original authors, processed these V and J calls. The table includes around 45,000 distinct CDR3 sequences, nearly 4.5% detected once. Specified time point: healthy volunteer bleed at 2 weeks. Unfractionated whole blood yielded the extracted total RNA. V dropped 0 bases and J dropped 1 base, with 13 bases sitting between them. The CDR3 has 17 amino acids. This clonotype came up many times. Antigen: not known.

The clonotype comes from a human donor in good health. Some clones in this sample may be carry-over from other donors' samples. The V call is TRBV23-1, the J call TRBJ2-4; perhaps TRBD2 as D (6 bases). TRBV23-1 is assigned to the ORF class and has an uncertain function. Sequenced sample: whole blood. Here the CDR3 reads CASSQSEGWRAKNIQYF. Here the CDR3 DNA reads TGCGCCAGCAGTCAATCGGAGGGGTGGAGGGCCAAAAACATTCAGTACTTC.